The source of this T cell receptor (beta chain) is a study of blood T cell repertoires in COVID-19. Assay used: immunoSEQ multiplex PCR; TCRdb lists only in-frame clones, some missing. The sample includes 250,000 to 300,000 clones, 90% to 95% of them seen just once. The Seattle site enrolled patients during active infection and followed them longitudinally. Germline CDR1 reads SGHKS; CDR2 reads YYEKEE (reference sequence). The ends lost 4 bases at V and 3 bases at J; junction bases unmatched: 1. The CDR3 is 13 residues long. The receptor was derived from a woman in her 30s with COVID-19, enrolled during active disease. The chain joins TRBV5-5 to TRBJ2-1; TRBD2 matches 7 bases. The sequencing sample was made of peripheral blood. CDR3 loop: CASSRTSYNEQFF. CDR3 DNA: TGTGCCAGCAGCCGGACTAGCTACAATGAGCAGTTCTTC.